The present entry profiles one TCR beta chain with its context. Deletions cut 7 bases from V and 0 bases from J, with 11 bases between. This CDR3 comprises 14 residues. CDR1 SGHRS and CDR2 YFSETQ come from the germline V gene. Profiled with immunoSEQ multiplex PCR; TCRdb holds only in-frame clones, not every one. The sample has some 100,000 clones, roughly 90% seen once. The sample originates from a study of blood T cell repertoires in COVID-19. The chain combines TRBV5-1 with TRBJ2-1, with D tentatively TRBD1 (6 bases). This clonotype was sampled from an older woman with acute or convalescent COVID-19. Sequencing was performed on peripheral blood. The chain's CDR3 is CASQTGSSYNEQFF. CDR3 DNA sequence: TGCGCCAGCCAAACAGGGAGCTCCTACAATGAGCAGTTCTTC.